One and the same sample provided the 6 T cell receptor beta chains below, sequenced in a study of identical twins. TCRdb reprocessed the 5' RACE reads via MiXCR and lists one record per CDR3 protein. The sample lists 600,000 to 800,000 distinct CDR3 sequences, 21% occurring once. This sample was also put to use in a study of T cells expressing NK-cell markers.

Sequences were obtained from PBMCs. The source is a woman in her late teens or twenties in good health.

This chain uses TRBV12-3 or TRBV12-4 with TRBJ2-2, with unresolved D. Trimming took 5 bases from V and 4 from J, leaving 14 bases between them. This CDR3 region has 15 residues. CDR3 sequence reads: CASSDRPLGTGELFF. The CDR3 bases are TGTGCCAGCAGTGACCGACCCCTCGGCACCGGGGAGCTGTTTTTT.

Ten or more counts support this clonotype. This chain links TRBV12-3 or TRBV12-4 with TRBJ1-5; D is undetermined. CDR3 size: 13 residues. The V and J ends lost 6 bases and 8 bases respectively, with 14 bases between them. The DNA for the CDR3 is TGTGCCAGCAGGGCCGAGGATTCAAAGCCCCAGCATTTT. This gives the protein CASRAEDSKPQHF.

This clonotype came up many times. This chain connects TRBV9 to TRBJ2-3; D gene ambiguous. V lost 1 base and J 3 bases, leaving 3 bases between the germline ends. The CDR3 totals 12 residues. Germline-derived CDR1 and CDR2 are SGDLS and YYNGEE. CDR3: CASSVRTDTQYF. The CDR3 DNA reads TGTGCCAGCAGCGTAAGAACAGATACGCAGTATTTT.

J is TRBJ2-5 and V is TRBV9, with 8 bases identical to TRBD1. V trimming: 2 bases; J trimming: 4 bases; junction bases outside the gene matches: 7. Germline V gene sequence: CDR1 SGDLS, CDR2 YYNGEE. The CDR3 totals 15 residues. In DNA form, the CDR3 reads TGTGCCAGCAGCGTTGCTACAGGGGGAGTAGAGACCCAGTACTTC. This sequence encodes CASSVATGGVETQYF.

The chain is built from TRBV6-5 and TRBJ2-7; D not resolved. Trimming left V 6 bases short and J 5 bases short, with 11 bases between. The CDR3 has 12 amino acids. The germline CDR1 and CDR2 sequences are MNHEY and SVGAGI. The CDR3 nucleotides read TGTGCCAGCAGAGCCCCTTTCCACGAGCAGTACTTC. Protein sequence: CASRAPFHEQYF.

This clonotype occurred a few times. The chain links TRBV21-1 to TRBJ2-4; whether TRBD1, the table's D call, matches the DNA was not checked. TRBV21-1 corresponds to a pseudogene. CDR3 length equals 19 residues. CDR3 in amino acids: CASSKNRAWTTLAKNIQYF. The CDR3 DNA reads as TGTGCCAGCAGCAAAAACCGGGCCTGGACAACACTAGCCAAAAACATTCAGTACTTC.